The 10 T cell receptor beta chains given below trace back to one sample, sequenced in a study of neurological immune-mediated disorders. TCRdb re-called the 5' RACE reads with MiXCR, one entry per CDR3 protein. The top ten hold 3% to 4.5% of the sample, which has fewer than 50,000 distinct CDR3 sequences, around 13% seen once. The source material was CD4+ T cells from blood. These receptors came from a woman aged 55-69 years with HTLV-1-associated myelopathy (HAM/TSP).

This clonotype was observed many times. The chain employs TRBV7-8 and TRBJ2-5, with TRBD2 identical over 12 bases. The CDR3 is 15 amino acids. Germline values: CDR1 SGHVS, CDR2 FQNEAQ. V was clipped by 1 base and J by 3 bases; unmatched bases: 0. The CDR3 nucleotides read TGTGCCAGCAGCTTAGGGACTAGCGGGGAAGAGACCCAGTACTTC. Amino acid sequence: CASSLGTSGEETQYF.

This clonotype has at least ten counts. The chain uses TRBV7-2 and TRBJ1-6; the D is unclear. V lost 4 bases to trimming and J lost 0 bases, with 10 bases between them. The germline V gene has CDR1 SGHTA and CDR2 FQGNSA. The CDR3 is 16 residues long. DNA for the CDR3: TGTGCCAGCAGCTCCCACCGGAGCTCCTATAATTCACCCCTCCACTTT. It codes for CASSSHRSSYNSPLHF.

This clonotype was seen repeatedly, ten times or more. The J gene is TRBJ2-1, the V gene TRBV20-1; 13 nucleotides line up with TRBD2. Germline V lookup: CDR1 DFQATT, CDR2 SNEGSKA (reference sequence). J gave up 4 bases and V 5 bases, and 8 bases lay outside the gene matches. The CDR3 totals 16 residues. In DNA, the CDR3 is TGCAGTGCTGGACAGGGGACTAGCGGGGCGTACAATGAGCAGTTCTTC. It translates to CSAGQGTSGAYNEQFF.

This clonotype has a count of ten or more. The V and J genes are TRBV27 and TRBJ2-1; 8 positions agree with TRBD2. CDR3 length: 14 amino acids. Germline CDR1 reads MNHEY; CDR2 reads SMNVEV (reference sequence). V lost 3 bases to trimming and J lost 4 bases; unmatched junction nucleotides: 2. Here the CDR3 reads CASSFSGGYNEQFF. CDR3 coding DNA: TGTGCCAGCAGTTTCAGCGGGGGTTACAATGAGCAGTTCTTC.

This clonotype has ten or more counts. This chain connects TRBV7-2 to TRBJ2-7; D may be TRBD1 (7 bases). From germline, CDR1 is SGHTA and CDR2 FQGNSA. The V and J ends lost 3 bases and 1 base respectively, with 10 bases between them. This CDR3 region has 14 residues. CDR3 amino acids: CASSFQGGSYEQYF. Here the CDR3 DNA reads TGTGCCAGCAGCTTCCAGGGGGGATCCTACGAGCAGTACTTC.

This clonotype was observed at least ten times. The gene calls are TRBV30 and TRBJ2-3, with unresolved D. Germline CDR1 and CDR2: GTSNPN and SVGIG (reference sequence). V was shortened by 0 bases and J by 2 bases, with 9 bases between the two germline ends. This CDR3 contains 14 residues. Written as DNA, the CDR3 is TGTGCCTGGAGTGTTGGCGGAACCACAGATACGCAGTATTTT. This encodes CAWSVGGTTDTQYF.

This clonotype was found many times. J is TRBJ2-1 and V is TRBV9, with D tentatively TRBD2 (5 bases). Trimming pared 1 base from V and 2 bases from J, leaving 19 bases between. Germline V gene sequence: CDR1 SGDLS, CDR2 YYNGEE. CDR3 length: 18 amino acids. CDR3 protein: CASSVNQLRLGAYNEQFF. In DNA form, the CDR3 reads TGTGCCAGCAGCGTAAATCAACTACGCCTCGGGGCCTACAATGAGCAGTTCTTC. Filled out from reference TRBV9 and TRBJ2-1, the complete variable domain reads DSGVTQTPKHLITATGQRVTLRCSPRSGDLSVYWYQQSLDQGLQFLIQYYNGEERAKGNILERFSAQQFPDLHSELNLSSLELGDSALYFCASSVNQLRLGAYNEQFFGPGTRLTVL.

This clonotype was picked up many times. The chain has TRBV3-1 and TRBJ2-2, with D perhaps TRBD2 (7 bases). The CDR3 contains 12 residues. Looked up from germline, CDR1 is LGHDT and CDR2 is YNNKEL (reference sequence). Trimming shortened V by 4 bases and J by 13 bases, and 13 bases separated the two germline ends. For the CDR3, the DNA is TGTGCCAGCAGCCCTTCGGGGGGCAGGCTGTTTTTT. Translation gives CASSPSGGRLFF.

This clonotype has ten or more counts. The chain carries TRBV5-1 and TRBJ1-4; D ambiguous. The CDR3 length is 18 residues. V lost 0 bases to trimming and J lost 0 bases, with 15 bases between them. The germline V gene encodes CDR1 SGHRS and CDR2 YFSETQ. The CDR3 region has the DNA TGCGCCAGCAGCTTGGAATGGGTTCGGTTCTCAACTAATGAAAAACTGTTTTTT. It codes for CASSLEWVRFSTNEKLFF.

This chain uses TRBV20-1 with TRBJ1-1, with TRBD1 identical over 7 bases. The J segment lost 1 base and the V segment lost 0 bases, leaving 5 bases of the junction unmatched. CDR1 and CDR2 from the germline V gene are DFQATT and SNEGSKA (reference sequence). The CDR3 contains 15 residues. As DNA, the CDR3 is TGCAGTGCTAGAGATTCTGGGGACAGGAACACTGAAGCTTTCTTT. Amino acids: CSARDSGDRNTEAFF.